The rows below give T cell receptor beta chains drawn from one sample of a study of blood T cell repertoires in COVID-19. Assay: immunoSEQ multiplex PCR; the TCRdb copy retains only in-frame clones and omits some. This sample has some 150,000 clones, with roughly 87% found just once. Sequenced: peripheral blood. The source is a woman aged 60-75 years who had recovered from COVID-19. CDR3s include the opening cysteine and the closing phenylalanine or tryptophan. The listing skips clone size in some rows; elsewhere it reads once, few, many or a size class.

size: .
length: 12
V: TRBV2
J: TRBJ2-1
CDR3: CASSTGPGEQFF

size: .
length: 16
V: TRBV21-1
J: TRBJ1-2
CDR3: CASSKVETGGVDGYTF

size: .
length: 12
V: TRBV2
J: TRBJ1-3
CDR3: CASRAGGNTIYF

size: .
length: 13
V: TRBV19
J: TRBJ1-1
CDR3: CASSNDRNTEAFF

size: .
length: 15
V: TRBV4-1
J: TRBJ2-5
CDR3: CASSQDDRVGETQYF

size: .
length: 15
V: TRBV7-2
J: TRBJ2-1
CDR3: CASSSPGLAGNEQFF

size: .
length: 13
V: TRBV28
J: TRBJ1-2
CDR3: CASSTGGGYGYTF

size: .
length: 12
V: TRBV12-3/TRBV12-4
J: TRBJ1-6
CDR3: CASTQAPSPLHF

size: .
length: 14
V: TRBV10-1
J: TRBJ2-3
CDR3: CASSEDFSTDTQYF

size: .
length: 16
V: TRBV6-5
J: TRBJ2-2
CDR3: CASSYLAGNYPGELFF

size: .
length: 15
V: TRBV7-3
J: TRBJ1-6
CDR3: CASSLYGGRDSPLHF

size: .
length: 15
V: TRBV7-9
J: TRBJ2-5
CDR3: CASSSGTAQGETQYF

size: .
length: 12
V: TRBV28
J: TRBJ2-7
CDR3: CASSFQAYEQYF

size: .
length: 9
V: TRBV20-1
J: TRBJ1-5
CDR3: CSAGQPQHF

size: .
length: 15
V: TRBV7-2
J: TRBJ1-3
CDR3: CASSLGQALGNTIYF

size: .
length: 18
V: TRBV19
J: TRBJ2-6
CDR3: CASRSQGAVSSGANVLTF

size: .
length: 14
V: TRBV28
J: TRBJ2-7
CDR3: CASSRRGNYYEQYF

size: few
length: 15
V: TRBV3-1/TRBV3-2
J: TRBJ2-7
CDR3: CASSVGLARSYEQYF

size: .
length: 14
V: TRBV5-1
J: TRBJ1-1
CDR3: CASSLGQGGTEAFF

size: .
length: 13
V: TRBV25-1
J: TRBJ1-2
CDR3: CASSDSDRVGYTF

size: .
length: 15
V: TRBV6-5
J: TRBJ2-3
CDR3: CASSYASKRTDTQYF